The sequence of this TCR beta chain was determined in a study of post-analysis software for immune sequencing data. With regard to this clonotype: Its specificity is not known.

Notes on the study in general: When patients were compared with controls, five TRBV segments were more frequent, TRBV5-6, TRBV5-1 and TRBV20-1 among them.

There are 17 residues in the CDR3. Every TCR beta cDNA library bore unique molecular identifiers. TCRdb re-derived calls from the PCR reads in MiXCR, one entry per CDR3 protein. The sample has about 150,000 distinct CDR3 sequences, around 30% seen once. The receptor's source is a girl aged 10 to 17 with multiple sclerosis. Sample: blood. The chain is built from TRBV21-1 and TRBJ2-1; the table's D call, TRBD2, has no DNA check behind it. TRBV21-1 is reported as a pseudogene. CDR3 sequence: CASSKEWAGVPYNEQFF. CDR3 coding DNA: TGTGCCAGCAGCAAGGAGTGGGCGGGAGTCCCGTACAATGAGCAGTTCTTC.